The 19 T cell receptor beta chains in this list originate from one sample, sequenced in a study of blood T cell repertoires in COVID-19. Sequencing used immunoSEQ multiplex PCR; TCRdb keeps in-frame clones, though not all of them. This table has 150,000 to 200,000 clones, 80% to 85% appearing once. The specimen was PBMCs or T cells enriched from blood (not recorded which). These TCRs come from a woman younger than 45 who had been exposed to COVID-19.

The gene calls are TRBV6-5 and TRBJ1-5; D uncertain. The CDR3 totals 15 residues. Germline V lookup: CDR1 MNHEY, CDR2 SVGAGI. V shed 7 bases and J shed 2 bases, with 15 bases lying between them. This CDR3 reads CASKETGGGNQPQHF. The CDR3 DNA reads as TGTGCCAGCAAGGAGACGGGTGGCGGCAATCAGCCCCAGCATTTT.

CDR3 region: CATTGGRGLDEQYF. CDR3 in DNA: TGTGCCACAACAGGGGGCCGGGGCCTGGACGAGCAGTACTTC. This chain links TRBV19 with TRBJ2-7, with TRBD1 matching over 9 bases. This CDR3 is 14 amino acids long. CDR1 and CDR2 (germline): LNHDA, SQIVND (reference sequence). The trim removed 10 bases at V and 5 bases at J, leaving 12 bases unmatched.

The genes are TRBV10-3 and TRBJ2-1; 8 bases are a match to TRBD2. The CDR3 runs 15 residues. Trimming cost V 4 bases and J 4 bases; bases outside gene matches: 6. In germline, CDR1 is ENHRY, CDR2 SYGVKD. CDR3 sequence reads: CAISGAGADYNEQFF. The DNA of the CDR3 is TGTGCCATCAGTGGAGCGGGGGCCGATTACAATGAGCAGTTCTTC.

The chain joins TRBV5-1 to TRBJ2-7; 7 nucleotides match TRBD1. Germline lookup yields CDR1 SGHRS and CDR2 YFSETQ. The V segment lost 3 bases and the J segment 7 bases; nucleotides outside the gene matches: 10. This CDR3 is 14 amino acids long. For the CDR3, the DNA is TGCGCCAGCAGCTCGGGACAGCCAGTTGAAGAGCAGTACTTC. It yields the protein CASSSGQPVEEQYF.

This sequence joins TRBV19 and TRBJ1-3; 9 bases match TRBD1. V shed 6 bases, J shed 4 bases, and the junction held 7 bases outside the gene matches. This CDR3 is 15 amino acids long. CDR1 and CDR2 from the germline V gene are LNHDA and SQIVND (reference sequence). CDR3 sequence: CASRKGTGSGNTIYF. The CDR3 nucleotides read TGTGCCAGTAGAAAAGGGACAGGGAGCGGAAACACCATATATTTT.

CDR3 in amino acids: CASSLAGLGLDNEQFF. The CDR3, as DNA: TGTGCCAGCAGCTTGGCCGGACTAGGCCTCGACAATGAGCAGTTCTTC. The J gene is TRBJ2-1, the V gene TRBV5-5; 7 nucleotides line up with TRBD2. The CDR3 is 16 residues long. CDR1 and CDR2 from the germline V gene are SGHKS and YYEKEE (reference sequence). Germline trimming cut 0 bases from V and 5 bases from J; bases unmatched to any gene: 8.

This sequence joins TRBV10-3 and TRBJ2-3, with 8 bases identical to TRBD2. Germline assignment: CDR1 ENHRY and CDR2 SYGVKD. The length of the CDR3 is 17 residues. The V gene end was trimmed by 2 bases and the J gene end by 1 base; junction bases not matched to a gene: 8. As DNA, the CDR3 is TGTGCCATCAGTGAGCTACAGCGGGGGCCCCGCACAGATACGCAGTATTTT. Protein product: CAISELQRGPRTDTQYF.

V is TRBV27 and J is TRBJ1-2; no reliable D call. Trimming shortened V by 0 bases and J by 1 base, and 6 bases separated the two germline ends. Germline CDR1 reads MNHEY; CDR2 reads SMNVEV (reference sequence). The CDR3 spans 14 residues. CDR3 bases: TGTGCCAGCAGTTTATCGCCGGGTAACTATGGCTACACCTTC. Translated, it gives CASSLSPGNYGYTF.

V gene TRBV3-1 (or the pseudogene TRBV3-2) combines with J gene TRBJ2-3, with 7 nucleotides matching TRBD2. Unmatched junction bases numbered 18, after V lost 4 bases and J lost 2 bases. Germline values: CDR1 LGHDT, CDR2 YNNKEL (reference sequence). This CDR3 comprises 19 residues. The CDR3 DNA reads TGTGCCAGCAGCCCCTCGGCACCACGCGCGGGGGTAACCACAGATACGCAGTATTTT. It specifies CASSPSAPRAGVTTDTQYF.

The J gene is TRBJ2-7, the V gene TRBV18, with TRBD1 matching 10 bases. The germline CDR1 and CDR2 sequences are KGHSH and LQKENI. This CDR3 contains 17 residues. With V trimmed by 4 bases and J by 2 bases, 11 bases remained unmatched. The CDR3 DNA is TGTGCCAGCTCACGGGGTCGGGGGACAGGGGACGCCTACGAGCAGTACTTC. This translates into CASSRGRGTGDAYEQYF.

The V and J genes are TRBV11-2 and TRBJ2-7, with a weak D call TRBD2 (6 bases). The V end was cut by 3 bases, the J end by 7 bases, with 16 bases between. The CDR3 is 14 amino acids. Germline-derived CDR1 and CDR2 are SGHAT and FQNNGV. The CDR3 here is CASSLARYGGEQYF. For the CDR3, the DNA is TGTGCCAGCAGCTTGGCAAGATACGGGGGAGAGCAGTACTTC.

The chain joins TRBV9 to TRBJ1-1; D might be TRBD1 (6 bases). Trimming pared 1 base from V and 7 bases from J, leaving 11 bases between. CDR1 is SGDLS, CDR2 YYNGEE, per germline. The CDR3 loop spans 13 amino acids. In DNA, the CDR3 is TGTGCCAGCAGCGTATTACAGGGTCGTGAAGCTTTCTTT. Its translation is CASSVLQGREAFF.

The rearrangement links TRBV19 to TRBJ1-6; D possibly corresponds to TRBD1 (5 bases). The CDR3 has 16 residues. Germline V gives CDR1 LNHDA, CDR2 SQIVND (reference sequence). Deletions cut 8 bases from V and 0 bases from J, with 14 bases between. The CDR3 is CASSQQESSYNSPLHF. The CDR3 nucleotides are TGTGCCAGTTCTCAACAGGAGAGCTCCTATAATTCACCCCTCCACTTT.

This chain uses TRBV5-1 with TRBJ1-1; 8 bases match TRBD1. Looked up from germline, CDR1 is SGHRS and CDR2 is YFSETQ. The CDR3 has 15 residues. J was trimmed by 4 bases and V by 0 bases; bases with no gene match: 5. This CDR3 reads CASSLGQGLGTEAFF. The CDR3 DNA sequence: TGCGCCAGCAGCTTGGGACAGGGGTTGGGCACTGAAGCTTTCTTT. Full variable domain (outside the CDR3, taken from reference TRBV5-1 and TRBJ1-1): KAGVTQTPRYLIKTRGQQVTLSCSPISGHRSVSWYQQTPGQGLQFLFEYFSETQRNKGNFPGRFSGRQFSNSRSEMNVSTLELGDSALYLCASSLGQGLGTEAFFGQGTRLTVV.

The V gene is TRBV5-6, the J gene TRBJ1-6; 9 bases agree with TRBD1. The CDR3 is 15 amino acids. The V gene's germline CDR1 is SGHDT and CDR2 YYEEEE. With 4 bases clipped from V and 10 bases from J, the junction kept 9 bases outside the gene matches. The CDR3 DNA reads as TGTGCCAGCAGCCCAGGGACAGGGATGAACTCACCCCTCCACTTT. It codes for CASSPGTGMNSPLHF.

This clone was recorded once. The V gene is TRBV6-5, the J gene TRBJ1-1, with no clear D. In germline, CDR1 is MNHEY, CDR2 SVGAGI. This CDR3 has 13 residues. V lost 8 bases and J lost 1, with 11 bases in between. As DNA, the CDR3 is TGTGCCAGCCACCTGGAGAGGAACACTGAAGCTTTCTTT. Translated, it gives CASHLERNTEAFF.

Remarks on this clone: A read error may produce the germline difference seen at one junction end. CDR3 amino acids: CASSPSRDRKADF. The CDR3 nucleotides are TGTGCCAGCAGTCCCTCCCGGGACAGGAAAGCGGATTTT. This sequence joins TRBV6-5 and TRBJ1-5; 8 bases fit TRBD1. CDR1 and CDR2 from the germline V gene are MNHEY and SVGAGI. This CDR3 region has 13 residues.

This chain uses TRBV5-5 with TRBJ2-1; 12 nucleotides align to TRBD2. CDR3 length: 15 residues. The junction had 1 base not matched to a gene; V was cut back by 1 base and J by 5 bases. Germline CDR1 SGHKS, CDR2 YYEKEE (reference sequence). DNA for the CDR3: TGTGCCAGCAGCTTGAGGACTAGCGGGGACAATGAGCAGTTCTTC. It translates to CASSLRTSGDNEQFF. Filled out from reference TRBV5-5 and TRBJ2-1, the complete variable domain reads DAGVTQSPTHLIKTRGQQVTLRCSPISGHKSVSWYQQVLGQGPQFIFQYYEKEERGRGNFPDRFSARQFPNYSSELNVNALLLGDSALYLCASSLRTSGDNEQFFGPGTRLTVL.

This chain uses TRBV2 with TRBJ2-2; 8 bases match TRBD1. The CDR3 has 14 amino acids. CDR1 is SNHLY, CDR2 FYNNEI, per germline. Unmatched junction bases numbered 9, after V lost 9 bases and J lost 6 bases. The DNA of the CDR3 is TGTGCCAGTAACCCGGACAGGGATTCCGGGGAGCTGTTTTTT. Translated, it gives CASNPDRDSGELFF.